One sample yielded the 17 T cell receptor beta chains listed below, sequenced in a study of neoadjuvant anti-PD-1 for oral cavity cancer. The method was immunoSEQ multiplex PCR; TCRdb's version includes in-frame clones alone and lacks a portion of them. In the table there are some 15,000 clones, 55% to 85% of which are singletons. The sequencing here drew on PBMCs, taken before nivolumab (anti-PD-1) treatment. Source of these receptors: a person between 35 and 79 years old with oral cavity squamous cell carcinoma.

The V gene is TRBV19, the J gene TRBJ1-1; TRBD1 is a possible D gene (5 bases). V lost 7 bases to trimming and J lost 1 base, with 13 bases between them. Germline lookup yields CDR1 LNHDA and CDR2 SQIVND (reference sequence). This CDR3 has 14 amino acids. Here the CDR3 reads CASTVGGANTEAFF. CDR3 bases: TGTGCCAGTACCGTGGGGGGAGCGAACACTGAAGCTTTCTTT.

The table lists this clone with a few counts. The rearrangement joins TRBV10-1 to TRBJ1-1, with 8 bases aligning to TRBD1. The CDR3 runs 14 residues. V dropped 6 bases and J dropped 0; count of bases not matched to a gene: 3. Germline values: CDR1 WNHNN, CDR2 SYGVQD (reference sequence). The CDR3 DNA sequence: TGCGCCAGCAGCCCGGACAGGGTGAACACTGAAGCTTTCTTT. It encodes CASSPDRVNTEAFF.

The V call is TRBV7-9, the J call TRBJ2-1; either TRBD1 or TRBD2 may fit D (5 bases each). V gave up 4 bases and J gave up 4 bases, with 17 bases separating them. This CDR3 contains 16 residues. Germline V lookup: CDR1 SEHNR, CDR2 FQNEAQ (reference sequence). The CDR3 protein is CASSSRDGSRYNEQFF. The DNA for the CDR3 is TGTGCCAGCAGCTCACGGGACGGATCGAGATACAATGAGCAGTTCTTC.

The chain couples TRBV2 to TRBJ1-5; 10 bases fit TRBD1. Germline V CDR1 and CDR2: SNHLY, FYNNEI. The CDR3 consists of 14 residues. V was clipped by 6 bases and J by 7 bases; unmatched bases: 6. The CDR3 DNA follows: TGTGCCAGCAGCCGGGGACAGGGGCGACAGCCCCAGCATTTT. This encodes CASSRGQGRQPQHF.

This sequence joins TRBV30 and TRBJ1-4; D gene ambiguous. V dropped 4 bases and J dropped 8 bases, with 23 bases sitting between them. The CDR3 totals 16 residues. Germline V CDR1 and CDR2: GTSNPN, SVGIG (reference sequence). CDR3 sequence: CAWKPGLGNGLEKLFF. CDR3 DNA sequence: TGTGCCTGGAAGCCAGGTTTGGGAAATGGGCTAGAAAAACTGTTTTTT.

The gene calls are TRBV29-1 and TRBJ2-7, with 7 bases lining up with TRBD2. V gave up 7 bases and J gave up 5 bases; unmatched junction bases: 17. Germline V lookup: CDR1 SQVTM, CDR2 ANQGSEA. This CDR3 comprises 15 residues. CDR3 bases: TGCAGCGGTGGGGACCTCTCTAGCGGCAATAACGAGCAGTACTTC. Translation gives CSGGDLSSGNNEQYF.

This chain joins TRBV9 and TRBJ2-3; TRBD2 might be the D (5 bases). The CDR3 is 15 amino acids. Germline CDR1 is SGDLS and CDR2 is YYNGEE. Trimming took off 0 bases at V and 0 bases at J, with 8 bases between the two ends. The CDR3: CASSVAPGSTDTQYF. CDR3 coding DNA: TGTGCCAGCAGCGTAGCTCCGGGAAGCACAGATACGCAGTATTTT.

The chain combines TRBV11-3 with TRBJ2-2; TRBD1 matches 9 bases. The CDR3 is 16 residues long. The germline CDR1 and CDR2 sequences are SGHNT and YENEEA. V gave up 5 bases and J gave up 3 bases; unmatched junction bases: 7. The chain's CDR3 is CASSPGTGSYTGELFF. CDR3 bases: TGTGCCAGCAGCCCCGGGACAGGGAGTTACACCGGGGAGCTGTTTTTT. The full variable domain, in which reference TRBV11-3 and TRBJ2-2 provide the parts outside the CDR3, is EAGVVQSPRYKIIEKKQPVAFWCNPISGHNTLYWYLQNLGQGPELLIRYENEEAVDDSQLPKDRFSAERLKGVDSTLKIQPAELGDSAVYLCASSPGTGSYTGELFFGEGSRLTVL.

The chain couples TRBV6-1 to TRBJ1-3; possibly TRBD1 for D (6 bases). Germline CDR1 and CDR2: MNHNS and SASEGT. CDR3 size: 15 residues. V shed 8 bases and J shed 5 bases, with 19 bases lying between them. The CDR3 is CASQFTRDMRNTIYF. CDR3 bases: TGTGCCAGCCAATTTACCCGGGACATGAGAAACACCATATATTTT.

The chain employs TRBV30 and TRBJ1-5; no firm D call. The germline CDR1 and CDR2 sequences are GTSNPN and SVGIG (reference sequence). Deletions cut 3 bases from V and 0 bases from J, with 15 bases between. The length of the CDR3 is 16 residues. The DNA of the CDR3 is TGTGCCTGGAGGGCAAAGTTGGGGTATAGCAATCAGCCCCAGCATTTT. The encoded protein is CAWRAKLGYSNQPQHF.

The V call is TRBV2, the J call TRBJ2-3, with D possibly being TRBD1 (7 bases). The V and J ends lost 7 bases and 7 bases respectively, with 21 bases between them. The CDR3 consists of 15 residues. CDR1 is SNHLY, CDR2 FYNNEI, per germline. As DNA, the CDR3 is TGTGCCAGCAACAGGGACAGTTGGGACTTACATACGCAGTATTTT. Its protein is CASNRDSWDLHTQYF.

J is TRBJ2-5 and V is TRBV6-5, with 10 bases lining up with TRBD2. The germline V gene encodes CDR1 MNHEY and CDR2 SVGAGI. This CDR3 region has 15 residues. V lost 5 bases to trimming and J lost 2 bases; unmatched junction nucleotides: 5. CDR3 in amino acids: CASSGVAGGQETQYF. CDR3 nucleotides: TGTGCCAGCAGTGGTGTAGCGGGGGGACAAGAGACCCAGTACTTC.

The chain joins TRBV5-4 to TRBJ2-2; no reliable D call. This CDR3 is 15 amino acids long. The germline V gene encodes CDR1 SGHNT and CDR2 YYREEE (reference sequence). V lost 4 bases and J lost 6, with 16 bases in between. The DNA for the CDR3 is TGTGCCAGCAGCGCCGGGTTCACTAAGGCCGGGGAGCTGTTTTTT. This translates into CASSAGFTKAGELFF.

The rearrangement links TRBV10-1 to TRBJ2-3, with D possibly matching TRBD2 (6 bases). CDR1 and CDR2 from the germline V gene are WNHNN and SYGVQD (reference sequence). This CDR3 region has 17 residues. V was shortened by 6 bases and J by 0 bases, with 19 bases between the two germline ends. CDR3 residues: CASREGPRVTSTDTQYF. For the CDR3, the DNA is TGCGCCAGCAGGGAGGGGCCTAGGGTCACCAGCACAGATACGCAGTATTTT.

V usage is TRBV4-1 and J usage is TRBJ1-1, with D uncertain. Looked up from germline, CDR1 is MGHRA and CDR2 is YSYEKL. This CDR3 contains 16 residues. Trimming took off 3 bases at V and 3 bases at J, with 17 bases between the two ends. The chain's CDR3 is CASSHPPTSRYTEAFF. The DNA of the CDR3 is TGCGCCAGCAGCCACCCGCCCACCTCGCGTTACACTGAAGCTTTCTTT.

The chain joins TRBV30 to TRBJ1-5; D not certain. This CDR3 spans 13 amino acids. V dropped 3 bases and J dropped 5 bases, with 11 bases sitting between them. Germline CDR1 reads GTSNPN; CDR2 reads SVGIG (reference sequence). The CDR3 coding sequence is TGTGCCTGGAGGAAAAGGGCGGATCAGCCCCAGCATTTT. This translates into CAWRKRADQPQHF.

This clone appeared a single time. This chain links TRBV6-1 with TRBJ2-6; D perhaps matches TRBD1 (6 bases). V lost 4 bases to trimming and J lost 2 bases, with 9 bases between them. Germline V gene lookup returns CDR1 MNHNS and CDR2 SASEGT. There are 15 residues in the CDR3. The CDR3 here is CASSGYRAGANVLTF. The CDR3, as DNA: TGTGCCAGCAGTGGTTACAGGGCTGGGGCCAACGTCCTGACTTTC.